These 5 T cell receptor beta chains share one sample of origin, sequenced in a study of blood T cell repertoires in COVID-19. The table came from immunoSEQ multiplex PCR; TCRdb's copy has only in-frame clones and leaves some out. The sample holds about 230,000 clones; approximately 82% are singletons and the top ten take around 2.5%. Sequencing used peripheral blood. These receptors came from a woman aged 70-85 years with active or convalescent COVID-19.

V and J are TRBV6-9 and TRBJ1-2; no definite D call. The CDR3 is made up of 13 amino acids. CDR1 and CDR2 (germline): MNHGY, SVAAGI. V was shortened by 9 bases and J by 4 bases, with 15 bases between the two germline ends. The CDR3 spells CARASRRSYGYTF. The CDR3 DNA sequence: TGTGCCAGGGCGTCCCGGAGGAGCTATGGCTACACCTTC.

This clone has a single count. CDR3 residues: CASSFRFRQNTEAFF. CDR3 DNA: TGTGCCAGCAGCTTCCGGTTTCGCCAGAACACTGAAGCTTTCTTT. The J gene is TRBJ1-1, the V gene TRBV5-8; D uncertain. Trimming pared 2 bases from V and 1 base from J, leaving 12 bases between. Germline V gives CDR1 SGHTS, CDR2 YDEGEE. The CDR3 is 15 residues long.

The CDR3 spells CATMGTISGNTIYF. The DNA for the CDR3 is TGTGCCACCATGGGGACAATCTCTGGAAACACCATATATTTT. The chain has TRBV28 and TRBJ1-3; D possibly corresponds to TRBD1 (6 bases). Per the germline V gene, CDR1 is MDHEN and CDR2 is SYDVKM. The V gene lost 10 bases and the J gene lost 0 bases, with 13 bases spanning the gap. The CDR3 has 14 amino acids.

This clone was observed a few times. The chain carries TRBV2 and TRBJ2-2; 7 bases match TRBD1. In germline, CDR1 is SNHLY, CDR2 FYNNEI. Losses at the gene ends were 7 bases for V and 1 base for J; bases not matched to a gene: 6. This CDR3 spans 15 amino acids. This CDR3 is CASTTGAGNTGELFF. CDR3 DNA: TGTGCCAGCACAACAGGGGCTGGGAACACCGGGGAGCTGTTTTTT. Full variable domain (missing parts from reference TRBV2 and TRBJ2-2): EPEVTQTPSHQVTQMGQEVILRCVPISNHLYFYWYRQILGQKVEFLVSFYNNEISEKSEIFDDQFSVERPDGSNFTLKIRSTKLEDSAMYFCASTTGAGNTGELFFGEGSRLTVL.

The V and J genes are TRBV19 and TRBJ2-4; TRBD2 agrees at 13 bases. Germline CDR1 and CDR2: LNHDA and SQIVND (reference sequence). Trimming took 3 bases from V and 9 from J; bases not matched to a gene: 5. The CDR3 covers 15 residues. CDR3 in DNA: TGTGCCAGTAGTATCCCGAGACTAGCGGGAGGCATTCAGTACTTC. The encoded protein is CASSIPRLAGGIQYF. The full variable domain, in which reference TRBV19 and TRBJ2-4 provide the parts outside the CDR3, is DGGITQSPKYLFRKEGQNVTLSCEQNLNHDAMYWYRQDPGQGLRLIYYSQIVNDFQKGDIAEGYSVSREKKESFPLTVTSAQKNPTAFYLCASSIPRLAGGIQYFGAGTRLSVL.